The sequence of this TCR beta chain was determined in a study of T cell responses to AZD1222 COVID-19 vaccine. The table came from immunoSEQ multiplex PCR; TCRdb's copy has only in-frame clones and leaves some out. The data contain about 110,000 clones, about nine tenths of them singletons. Study-level results: Repertoire samples came only from after the peak T cell response. CD4 TCRs linked to vaccination spanned spike, dominating at 160-218 and 743-854. Among the donors, most were white British and more were female, and clonal diversity was possibly underestimated.

A word on this clone: Its antigen is undetermined.

V shed 4 bases and J shed 4 bases, with 11 bases lying between them. The CDR3 covers 14 residues. CDR1 is LGHDT, CDR2 YNNKEL, per germline (reference sequence). The genes are TRBV3-1 (or the pseudogene TRBV3-2) and TRBJ1-5, with D perhaps TRBD1 (6 bases). The sequence was collected from an adult who received the AZD1222 COVID-19 vaccine. The source material was peripheral blood, sampled 28 days after the second AZD1222 dose. The CDR3 sequence is CASSPRGKNQPQHF. The CDR3 DNA follows: TGTGCCAGCAGCCCCAGGGGTAAGAATCAGCCCCAGCATTTT.